This T cell receptor beta chain was found in a study of T cell clonotyping in hematopoietic cell transplantation. Samples: about 28 days before transplant, then days 30, 100 and 180 after. Method: immunoSEQ multiplex PCR; TCRdb's copy keeps in-frame clones and lacks some. Seen here are some 30,000 clones, about 93% observed once, and the top ten hold around 10%. Trimming left V 5 bases short and J 1 base short, with 11 bases between. Germline V gives CDR1 MGHRA, CDR2 YSYEKL. The CDR3 consists of 14 residues. Whole-study findings and limits: At the given depth, recipient repertoires were over 95% de novo clonotypes. CD4 and CD8 repertoire contributions could not be separated without sorting. Recipient TCR diversity dropped after transplant; expanded clonotypes rose from day 30 to 180.

Of note for this clone: As yet, its antigen is unknown.

Material: PBMCs, obtained 100 days after allogeneic stem cell transplant. The receptor was derived from a female patient aged 45 to 65 who had an allogeneic stem cell transplant from a related donor, so the T cells may come from the graft donor. Some clones in this sample may be carry-over from other donors' samples. The chain couples TRBV4-1 to TRBJ1-1; D unclear. The CDR3 nucleotides are TGCGCCAGCAGCGGTCCCTTGAGGAACACTGAAGCTTTCTTT. Its translation: CASSGPLRNTEAFF.